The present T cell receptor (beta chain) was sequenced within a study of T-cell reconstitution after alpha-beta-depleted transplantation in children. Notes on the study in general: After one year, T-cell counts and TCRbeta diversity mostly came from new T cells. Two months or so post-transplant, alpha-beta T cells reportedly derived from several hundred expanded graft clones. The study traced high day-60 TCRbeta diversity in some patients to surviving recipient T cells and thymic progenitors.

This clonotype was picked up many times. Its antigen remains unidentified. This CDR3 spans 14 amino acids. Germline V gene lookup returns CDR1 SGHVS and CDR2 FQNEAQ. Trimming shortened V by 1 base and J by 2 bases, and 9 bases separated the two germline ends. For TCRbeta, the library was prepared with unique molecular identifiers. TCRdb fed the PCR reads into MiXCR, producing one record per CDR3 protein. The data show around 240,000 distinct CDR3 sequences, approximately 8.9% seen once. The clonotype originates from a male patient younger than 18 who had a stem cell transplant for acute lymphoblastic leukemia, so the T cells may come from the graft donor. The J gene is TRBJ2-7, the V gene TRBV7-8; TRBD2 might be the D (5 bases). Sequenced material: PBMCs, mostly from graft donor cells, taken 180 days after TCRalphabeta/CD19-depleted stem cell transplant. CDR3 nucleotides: TGTGCCAGCAGCTTAGTACTAGGAACCTACGAGCAGTACTTC. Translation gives CASSLVLGTYEQYF.